The rows below give T cell receptor beta chains drawn from one sample of a study of T cell responses to AZD1222 COVID-19 vaccine. Clones were read by immunoSEQ multiplex PCR, and TCRdb kept only the in-frame ones, dropping some. The sample includes roughly 58,000 clones, approximately 92% of them seen just once. Sequencing was performed on peripheral blood, taken 28 days after the second AZD1222 dose. These receptors were obtained from an adult who received the AZD1222 COVID-19 vaccine. Both conserved end residues are part of each CDR3. The order of the fields is D gene, clone size, J gene, V gene, CDR3 protein, CDR3 DNA. The D gene is left open where the match is weak. Size is omitted from some rows. Given values are once, few, many or a class for expanded clones.

NA | once | TRBJ2-2 | TRBV6-5 | CASRAGPNTGELFF | TGTGCCAGCAGGGCGGGGCCGAACACCGGGGAGCTGTTTTTT
TRBD1 | NA | TRBJ2-1 | TRBV10-1 | CASGDRANEQFF | TGCGCCAGCGGCGACAGGGCTAATGAGCAGTTCTTC
TRBD1 | NA | TRBJ1-3 | TRBV3-1/TRBV3-2 | CASSHGTGEQYF | TGTGCCAGCAGCCACGGGACAGGGGAACAATATTTT
NA | once | TRBJ2-7 | TRBV5-1 | CASSLDFNREEQYF | TGCGCCAGCAGCTTGGATTTTAACAGGGAAGAGCAGTACTTC
NA | NA | TRBJ1-2 | TRBV19 | CASSPPYYGYTF | TGTGCCAGTAGTCCCCCTTACTATGGCTACACCTTC
NA | NA | TRBJ2-7 | TRBV19 | CASSSLGSYEQYF | TGTGCCAGTTCATCCCTGGGGTCCTACGAGCAGTACTTC
TRBD1 | once | TRBJ1-3 | TRBV5-1 | CASSHRQGEAGNTIYF | TGCGCCAGCAGCCACCGACAGGGGGAAGCTGGAAACACCATATATTTT
TRBD1 | NA | TRBJ2-7 | TRBV11-1 | CASTWGKTGQTYEQYF | TGTGCCAGCACCTGGGGAAAAACGGGACAGACCTACGAGCAGTACTTC
NA | NA | TRBJ2-3 | TRBV5-4 | CASTQFGSGEDTQYF | TGTGCCAGCACCCAATTTGGTAGCGGTGAAGATACGCAGTATTTT
NA | NA | TRBJ1-2 | TRBV3-1/TRBV3-2 | CASRHQGGYGYTF | TGTGCCAGCAGACACCAAGGGGGCTATGGCTACACCTTC
TRBD2 | NA | TRBJ2-7 | TRBV7-9 | CASSLTSGGDEQYF | TGTGCCAGCAGCCTCACTAGCGGGGGGGACGAGCAGTACTTC
TRBD1 | NA | TRBJ1-5 | TRBV27 | CASSSRGLGNQPQHF | TGTGCCAGCAGTTCCAGGGGGCTGGGCAATCAGCCCCAGCATTTT
NA | NA | TRBJ2-1 | TRBV24-1 | CATSDFYSSNEQFF | TGTGCCACCAGTGATTTTTACTCATCAAATGAGCAGTTCTTC
NA | once | TRBJ2-5 | TRBV10-3 | CAIQGPAQETQYF | TGTGCCATCCAGGGGCCAGCCCAAGAGACCCAGTACTTC
NA | once | TRBJ2-5 | TRBV2 | CASSERRSQETQYF | TGTGCCAGCAGTGAACGTAGAAGCCAAGAGACCCAGTACTTC
TRBD1 | NA | TRBJ2-7 | TRBV7-9 | CASSLVGGTGGPLDYEQYF | TGTGCCAGCAGCTTAGTCGGAGGGACAGGGGGCCCACTGGACTACGAGCAGTACTTC
TRBD2 | NA | TRBJ2-2 | TRBV7-3 | CASSLETSDRFF | TGTGCCAGCAGCTTAGAGACTAGCGATCGGTTTTTT
TRBD2 | NA | TRBJ2-7 | TRBV6-5 | CASSYETTSGTYEQYF | TGTGCCAGCAGTTACGAGACCACTAGCGGAACCTACGAGCAGTACTTC
TRBD1 | NA | TRBJ2-6 | TRBV3-1/TRBV3-2 | CASSHQGQGVGGANVLTF | TGTGCCAGCAGCCACCAGGGACAGGGGGTAGGTGGGGCCAACGTCCTGACTTTC
TRBD2 | NA | TRBJ2-1 | TRBV5-6 | CASSLAGAGGAEQFF | TGTGCCAGCAGCTTGGCCGGAGCGGGAGGAGCTGAGCAGTTCTTC
NA | NA | TRBJ2-3 | TRBV6-5 | CASGRIDTQYF | TGTGCCAGCGGCAGGATAGATACGCAGTATTTT
TRBD2 | NA | TRBJ2-2 | TRBV5-1 | CASTPGTSGRAGGELFF | TGCGCCAGCACCCCCGGGACTAGCGGGAGGGCCGGAGGGGAGCTGTTTTTT
TRBD2 | NA | TRBJ2-1 | TRBV29-1 | CSVERGGNSYNEQFF | TGCAGCGTTGAACGCGGGGGGAACTCCTACAATGAGCAGTTCTTC
NA | NA | TRBJ1-2 | TRBV6-5 | CASSSNGVDGYTF | TGTGCCAGCAGTTCGAATGGAGTGGATGGCTACACCTTC
NA | once | TRBJ2-3 | TRBV6-5 | CASSSQSGDTQYF | TGTGCCAGCAGTTCCCAAAGCGGGGATACGCAGTATTTT
NA | NA | TRBJ1-1 | TRBV3-1/TRBV3-2 | CASSQMGWNTEAFF | TGTGCCAGCAGCCAAATGGGGTGGAACACTGAAGCTTTCTTT
TRBD1 | NA | TRBJ2-1 | TRBV5-1 | CASSLGDREHEQFF | TGCGCCAGCAGCTTGGGGGACAGGGAACATGAGCAGTTCTTC
NA | NA | TRBJ1-2 | TRBV5-4 | CASSLIGAASYGYTF | TGTGCCAGCAGCTTGATTGGGGCCGCGTCCTATGGCTACACCTTC
NA | NA | TRBJ2-1 | TRBV19 | CASSPGRISYNEQFF | TGTGCCAGTAGTCCCGGACGGATCTCCTACAATGAGCAGTTCTTC
TRBD1 | NA | TRBJ1-2 | TRBV5-5 | CASSNGTAHGYTF | TGTGCCAGCAGCAACGGGACAGCTCATGGCTACACCTTC